This T cell receptor beta chain was recorded in a study of regulatory T cells in long-lasting Graves disease. The CDR3 consists of 13 residues. Trimming took 4 bases from V and 3 from J, leaving 12 bases between them. In germline, CDR1 is DFQATT, CDR2 SNEGSKA (reference sequence). Study-wide results and limits: Preferential use of TRBV28, TRBJ1-2 and TRBJ2-5 was seen in persistent disease. Persistent patients shared more public clonotypes (over 2,500) than new patients (nearly 1,000).

This clonotype has a handful of counts. Its specificity is unknown. The authors built TCR beta libraries using iRepertoire HTBI primers and Arm-PCR of CDR3 regions. TCRdb ran MiXCR on the multiplex PCR reads and lists one entry per CDR3 protein. The data contain a few hundred thousand distinct CDR3 sequences, roughly 25% of them singletons. The time point here: persistent/refractory GD, antithyroid drugs over 5 years with positive TRAb. From PBMCs, RNA was extracted and then used to make the TCR library. The TCR was taken from a woman aged 40-49 years with Graves disease. This chain connects TRBV20-1 to TRBJ2-5, with unresolved D. The material sequenced was peripheral blood mononuclear cells (PBMCs), taken when the disease was refractory, from a patient treated with antithyroid drugs. CDR3 nucleotides: TGCAGTGCTACTCCCAGCCGGGAAGAGACCCAGTACTTC. Protein sequence: CSATPSREETQYF.